Given below is one TCR beta chain in context. This clone's antigen is unknown. The sample holds no much larger clone one base away, and base qualities are not on file. Libraries came from 5' RACE. The sequencer was a NextSeq 500. Unique molecular identifiers were attached to individual cDNA molecules in the TCR library protocol so that sequencing error and PCR bias could be corrected. TCR alpha and beta chains were both sequenced, and the abundances of alpha and beta sequences in each sample were closely correlated with each other. Per the source publication's procedure: V gene, J gene and CDR3 annotation of TCR sequences was performed with Decombinator V4. TCRs were defined as expanded if a significant change between any two time points was detected under a Poisson model with p below 0.0001. TCR abundances were normalised to the total number of TCRs sequenced in each sample and reported as counts per million. MAIT TCRs were defined by TRAV1-2 paired with TRAJ12, TRAJ20 or TRAJ33, and iNKT TCRs by TRAV10 paired with TRAJ18. VDJdb, accessed 1 November 2021, was searched for CMV, EBV and SARS-CoV-2 annotated TCRs, excluding TCRs annotated for multiple antigens. TCRdb applied fastp at Q25 and MiXCR to the public reads, then kept only in-frame beta chains. For every CDR3 protein sequence, its rows merge into one entry that carries the most common genes and DNA. In this record, the V and J calls reflect TCRdb's handling and not the investigators' own analysis. The sample profile shows about 64,000 distinct CDR3 sequences; around 18% of them were found once. In total, the top ten clones hold roughly 9% of the sample.

From the cysteine up to the phenylalanine, the CDR3 has a length of 13 residues. Only the CDR3 DNA is retained, 39 bases long and in frame from the first base. Relative to germline, V is 10 bases shorter and J is 5 bases shorter, with 14 bases between their ends. CDR1 and CDR2, per the germline V gene (reference sequence), are MNHNY and SVGAGI. The entry originates in a study of early T cells in non-severe SARS-CoV-2 infection (dated by TCRdb to the early 2020s). In terms of the full investigation: Because TCR sequencing relied on bulk RNA taken from unsorted whole blood, pairing of alpha and beta chains was not possible. The research as a whole found: VDJdb matching was skewed toward anti-spike CD8 responses and likely underestimated virus-specific expansions by missing private and CD4 specificities.

Set within a cohort of healthcare workers in London, UK, this nested case-control study involved weekly PCR testing of nasopharyngeal swabs along with blood sampling. Between 23 and 31 March 2020, the week of the UK lockdown, healthcare workers were enrolled and then followed up weekly for as long as 16 weeks. The chain joins TRBV6-6 to TRBJ2-2; the best D guess is TRBD2, with 6 bases matching. The receptor was isolated from an adult who was a healthcare worker with PCR-confirmed SARS-CoV-2 infection or an uninfected control (not recorded which). Sequencing used whole blood, obtained at baseline. The DNA is TGTGCCACTAAGGCGGGGTGGACCGGGGAGCTGTTTTTT. It translates as CATKAGWTGELFF.